This T cell receptor beta chain derives from a study of neurological immune-mediated disorders. Study observations and caveats: Sharing of CDR3 amino acid sequences among expanded clones across subjects was absent, suggesting private repertoires in all groups.

There are many counts of this clonotype. Its antigen is undetermined. The unsorted libraries were generated from a total of 2 million PBMCs, which had been stored in RNAlater at -80 C. V was pared by 7 bases and J by 8 bases, with 14 bases of the junction left unmatched. Germline CDR1 and CDR2: MDHEN and SYDVKM. This CDR3 has 15 residues. With 10-nucleotide random UMIs, 5'RACE was used to make the cDNA. TCRdb re-called the 5' RACE reads with MiXCR, one entry per CDR3 protein. The data hold 75,000 to 95,000 distinct CDR3 sequences, with about 15% observed a single time. This sequence originates from a woman aged 40 to 49 in good health. Sequenced sample: PBMCs. The chain links TRBV28 to TRBJ1-2; 9 nucleotides line up with TRBD1. CDR3 loop: CASTQGGGQGWGYTF. CDR3 DNA: TGTGCCAGCACTCAAGGTGGGGGACAGGGTTGGGGCTACACCTTC.